Listed here are 30 T cell receptor beta chains from one sample, sequenced in a study of blood T cell repertoires in COVID-19. The table came from immunoSEQ multiplex PCR; TCRdb's copy has only in-frame clones and leaves some out. The repertoire holds 200,000 to 300,000 clones, 82% seen once, with around 12% in the top ten. Sequencing was performed on peripheral blood. Receptor source: a woman aged 55 to 70 with active or convalescent COVID-19.

The rearrangement links TRBV20-1 to TRBJ1-2; 10 positions match TRBD1. Germline CDR1 is DFQATT and CDR2 is SNEGSKA (reference sequence). The CDR3 covers 13 residues. The trim removed 3 bases at V and 8 bases at J, leaving 6 bases unmatched. The CDR3: CSASWGQGTGYTF. The CDR3 DNA is TGCAGTGCTAGTTGGGGACAGGGGACGGGCTACACCTTC.

A few counts support this clone. The chain employs TRBV11-2 and TRBJ2-3; D gene uncertain. Trimming pared 4 bases from V and 5 bases from J, leaving 10 bases between. The germline gives CDR1 SGHAT, CDR2 FQNNGV. The CDR3 covers 13 residues. The CDR3 region is CASSSRLVDTQYF. The CDR3 bases are TGTGCCAGCAGCTCGCGTCTAGTAGATACGCAGTATTTT. Complete variable domain (other parts from reference TRBV11-2 and TRBJ2-3): EAGVAQSPRYKIIEKRQSVAFWCNPISGHATLYWYQQILGQGPKLLIQFQNNGVVDDSQLPKDRFSAERLKGVDSTLKIQPAKLEDSAVYLCASSSRLVDTQYFGPGTRLTVL.

This clone appeared a few times. As DNA, the CDR3 is TGTGCCAGCTCACCACTCCCAGAGGGGGCGGGGAATCAGCCCCAGCATTTT. Its protein is CASSPLPEGAGNQPQHF. This sequence joins TRBV18 and TRBJ1-5, with TRBD1 identical over 7 bases. The CDR3 totals 17 residues. The ends lost 1 base at V and 4 bases at J; junction bases unmatched: 10. Germline lookup yields CDR1 KGHSH and CDR2 LQKENI.

The chain carries TRBV18 and TRBJ2-3; TRBD1 aligns across 7 bases. V lost 3 bases and J lost 2; bases outside the gene matches: 5. The CDR3 loop spans 15 amino acids. CDR1 and CDR2 from the germline V gene are KGHSH and LQKENI. The CDR3, as DNA: TGTGCCAGCTCACCTCGGACAGGTGTCACAGATACGCAGTATTTT. Amino acids: CASSPRTGVTDTQYF.

V is TRBV11-3 and J is TRBJ1-5, with D perhaps TRBD1 (6 bases). Trimming stripped 5 bases from V and 6 bases from J, with 26 bases between. The CDR3 sequence is 18 residues long. The germline gives CDR1 SGHNT, CDR2 YENEEA. CDR3 DNA sequence: TGTGCCAGCAGCGGCCCCCAGGGTTCCCCGGTACAGGGTCAGCCCCAGCATTTT. Translation gives CASSGPQGSPVQGQPQHF.

The chain has TRBV5-1 and TRBJ2-1; 12 nucleotides agree with TRBD2. This CDR3 comprises 15 residues. Germline assignment: CDR1 SGHRS and CDR2 YFSETQ. The trim removed 7 bases at V and 2 bases at J, leaving 4 bases unmatched. In nucleotides, the CDR3 is TGCGCCAGCCAGAGGACTAGCGGGACCTACAATGAGCAGTTCTTC. It is translated as CASQRTSGTYNEQFF.

This clone was picked up one time. The chain carries TRBV15 and TRBJ1-2; TRBD1 might be the D (5 bases). From germline, CDR1 is LNHNV and CDR2 YYDKDF (reference sequence). This CDR3 contains 14 residues. Trimming left V 0 bases short and J 7 bases short, with 12 bases between. CDR3 bases: TGTGCCACCAGCAGAGATTACCAGGGCTTTGGCTACACCTTC. Its protein product is CATSRDYQGFGYTF.

V usage is TRBV6-5 and J usage is TRBJ1-1; D gene ambiguous. The V end was cut by 7 bases, the J end by 6 bases, with 15 bases between. Germline assignment: CDR1 MNHEY and CDR2 SVGAGI. The CDR3 covers 13 residues. CDR3 nucleotide sequence: TGTGCCAGCAAAACCACGGGAAATCCTGAAGCTTTCTTT. The encoded protein is CASKTTGNPEAFF.

V gene TRBV7-9 combines with J gene TRBJ1-5, with 7 positions matching TRBD1. This CDR3 comprises 13 residues. Germline values: CDR1 SEHNR, CDR2 FQNEAQ (reference sequence). J lost 4 bases, V lost 5 bases, and 2 bases had no gene match. CDR3 amino acids: CASSRGQNQPQHF. Written as DNA, the CDR3 is TGTGCCAGCAGCCGGGGACAGAATCAGCCCCAGCATTTT.

The sample holds one count of this clone. The chain joins TRBV7-2 to TRBJ1-2; TRBD1 agrees at 8 bases. CDR3 length: 13 residues. Trimming took 0 bases from V and 8 from J; bases not matched to a gene: 2. Looked up from germline, CDR1 is SGHTA and CDR2 is FQGNSA. The CDR3 nucleotides read TGTGCCAGCAGCTTAGCGCGGGACAGGGGCTACACCTTC. It encodes CASSLARDRGYTF. The whole variable domain, remainder taken from reference TRBV7-2 and TRBJ1-2, is GAGVSQSPSNKVTEKGKDVELRCDPISGHTALYWYRQSLGQGLEFLIYFQGNSAPDKSGLPSDRFSAERTGGSVSTLTIQRTQQEDSAVYLCASSLARDRGYTFGSGTRLTVV.

The chain employs TRBV19 and TRBJ2-6; 10 bases fit TRBD1. V was clipped by 3 bases and J by 3 bases; unmatched bases: 5. From germline, CDR1 is LNHDA and CDR2 SQIVND (reference sequence). This CDR3 is built from 17 residues. CDR3 in DNA: TGTGCCAGTAGTATGGGACAGGGGTCCTATGGGGCCAACGTCCTGACTTTC. Translating gives CASSMGQGSYGANVLTF. Full variable domain (missing parts from reference TRBV19 and TRBJ2-6): DGGITQSPKYLFRKEGQNVTLSCEQNLNHDAMYWYRQDPGQGLRLIYYSQIVNDFQKGDIAEGYSVSREKKESFPLTVTSAQKNPTAFYLCASSMGQGSYGANVLTFGAGSRLTVL.

This CDR3 reads CATSRDEGSGGHLRQFF. Here the CDR3 DNA reads TGTGCCACCAGCAGAGATGAGGGTAGCGGGGGCCATCTGAGGCAGTTCTTC. V usage is TRBV15 and J usage is TRBJ2-1; 9 nucleotides agree with TRBD2. Germline loops: CDR1 LNHNV, CDR2 YYDKDF (reference sequence). J lost 12 bases, V lost 0 bases, and 15 bases had no gene match. CDR3 size: 17 residues.

The rearrangement uses TRBV4-1 and TRBJ2-7; D perhaps matches TRBD2 (5 bases). Per germline, CDR1 MGHRA and CDR2 YSYEKL. The germline V and J ends were trimmed by 1 base and 6 bases, with 16 bases remaining between them. CDR3 size: 15 residues. The CDR3 protein is CASSQVFSGGGEQYF. DNA for the CDR3: TGCGCCAGCAGCCAAGTCTTTTCCGGCGGAGGCGAGCAGTACTTC.

The genes are TRBV12-3 or TRBV12-4 and TRBJ1-1; D is perhaps TRBD1 (6 bases). The CDR3 loop spans 13 amino acids. Trimming cost V 5 bases and J 5 bases, with 12 bases left between them. CDR3 sequence (DNA): TGTGCCAGCAGTCAGGGGATATGGACTGAAGCTTTCTTT. It translates to CASSQGIWTEAFF.

The chain recombines TRBV4-1 with TRBJ1-6; 8 positions agree with TRBD1. Losses at the gene ends were 6 bases for V and 10 bases for J; bases not matched to a gene: 17. The CDR3 totals 17 residues. CDR1 is MGHRA and CDR2 is YSYEKL in the germline V gene. The CDR3 reads CASRKGQATGLWSPLHF. As DNA, the CDR3 is TGCGCCAGCAGGAAGGGACAGGCGACGGGCCTTTGGTCACCCCTCCACTTT.

The rearrangement uses TRBV2 and TRBJ1-6, with 7 nucleotides matching TRBD1. This CDR3 is 16 amino acids long. V gave up 8 bases and J gave up 0 bases; unmatched junction bases: 7. Germline V gene data show CDR1 as SNHLY and CDR2 as FYNNEI. CDR3 sequence reads: CASGRDSSSYNSPLHF. Here the CDR3 DNA reads TGTGCCAGCGGGCGGGACAGCAGCTCCTATAATTCACCCCTCCACTTT.

The genes are TRBV11-3 and TRBJ2-1; TRBD2 matches 8 bases. This CDR3 is 15 amino acids long. CDR1 is SGHNT and CDR2 is YENEEA in the germline V gene. V gave up 1 base and J gave up 9 bases; unmatched junction bases: 8. CDR3 bases: TGTGCCAGCAGCTTAGTAGGTGGTCTAGCGGGTGAGCAGTTCTTC. It is translated as CASSLVGGLAGEQFF.

The V call is TRBV18, the J call TRBJ1-1; D is ambiguous. V lost 3 bases, J lost 4 bases, and 18 bases lay in between. The CDR3 contains 16 residues. CDR1 is KGHSH and CDR2 is LQKENI in the germline V gene. The CDR3 sequence: CASSPAEVIAGTEAFF. The CDR3 nucleotides are TGTGCCAGCTCACCCGCAGAAGTAATAGCGGGCACTGAAGCTTTCTTT.

The gene calls are TRBV5-1 and TRBJ2-3, with TRBD1 identical over 8 bases. Germline CDR1 reads SGHRS; CDR2 reads YFSETQ. J was trimmed by 2 bases and V by 0 bases; bases with no gene match: 2. The CDR3 is made up of 15 amino acids. CDR3: CASSLGTGPTDTQYF. As DNA, the CDR3 is TGCGCCAGCAGCTTGGGGACAGGGCCCACAGATACGCAGTATTTT.

This clone was detected only a few times. V gene TRBV7-3 combines with J gene TRBJ2-7; 7 nucleotides align to TRBD2. Losses at the gene ends were 7 bases for V and 11 bases for J; bases not matched to a gene: 11. From germline, CDR1 is SGHTA and CDR2 FQGTGA. This CDR3 has 12 amino acids. The CDR3 DNA reads as TGTGCCAGCACCCAACGGGGGGACCGGGAGTACTTC. The encoded protein is CASTQRGDREYF.

The chain has TRBV7-9 and TRBJ1-2; 7 positions agree with TRBD1. There are 14 residues in the CDR3. J lost 1 base, V lost 4 bases, and 3 bases had no gene match. The germline CDR1 and CDR2 sequences are SEHNR and FQNEAQ (reference sequence). CDR3 sequence (DNA): TGTGCCAGCAGCTCGACAGGGCATAACTATGGCTACACCTTC. Translation gives CASSSTGHNYGYTF.

The V and J genes are TRBV3-1 (or the pseudogene TRBV3-2) and TRBJ1-1; D ambiguous. With 6 bases removed from V and 1 base from J, the gap between germline ends came to 12 bases. Germline CDR1 is LGHDT and CDR2 is YNNKEL (reference sequence). The CDR3 is 14 amino acids. The CDR3 DNA sequence: TGTGCCAGCAGTCGGGGTTTTGGGAACACTGAAGCTTTCTTT. Residues: CASSRGFGNTEAFF.

This rearrangement joins TRBV19 to TRBJ1-3, with no clear D. The germline V gene has CDR1 LNHDA and CDR2 SQIVND (reference sequence). The germline V and J ends were trimmed by 6 bases and 4 bases, with 13 bases remaining between them. The CDR3 consists of 14 residues. The CDR3 DNA sequence: TGTGCCAGTAGCCCGCAGGTGTCAGGAAACACCATATATTTT. Protein product: CASSPQVSGNTIYF.

The rearrangement uses TRBV29-1 and TRBJ1-1, with 7 nucleotides matching TRBD1. CDR3 length: 13 residues. Germline V gene lookup returns CDR1 SQVTM and CDR2 ANQGSEA. With 7 bases clipped from V and 3 bases from J, the junction kept 8 bases outside the gene matches. CDR3 residues: CSAAGQEDTEAFF. In DNA, the CDR3 is TGCAGCGCCGCCGGACAGGAGGACACTGAAGCTTTCTTT.

V usage is TRBV28 and J usage is TRBJ1-4; no clear D gene. Looked up from germline, CDR1 is MDHEN and CDR2 is SYDVKM. This CDR3 has 11 amino acids. V was shortened by 3 bases and J by 7 bases, with 3 bases between the two germline ends. For the CDR3, the DNA is TGTGCCAGCAGTTTCAGTGAAAAACTGTTTTTT. It yields the protein CASSFSEKLFF.

V gene TRBV6-5 combines with J gene TRBJ2-7; tentative D call: TRBD1 (8 bases). CDR3 length equals 14 residues. Germline lookup yields CDR1 MNHEY and CDR2 SVGAGI. Trimming left V 7 bases short and J 5 bases short, with 18 bases between. CDR3 sequence reads: CASIPHRGGNEQYF. The CDR3 coding sequence is TGTGCCAGCATCCCCCACAGGGGGGGCAACGAGCAGTACTTC.

Concerning this clone itself: The sample holds other DNA sequences that translate to the same CDR3. CDR3 residues: CASSEARRTEAFF. The CDR3 coding sequence is TGTGCCAGCAGTGAAGCGAGGCGCACTGAAGCTTTCTTT. The chain carries TRBV2 and TRBJ1-1; no clear D gene. The CDR3 length is 13 residues. The germline V gene has CDR1 SNHLY and CDR2 FYNNEI. With 0 bases removed from V and 4 bases from J, the gap between germline ends came to 6 bases. Using reference TRBV2 and TRBJ1-1 for the parts outside the CDR3, the full variable domain is EPEVTQTPSHQVTQMGQEVILRCVPISNHLYFYWYRQILGQKVEFLVSFYNNEISEKSEIFDDQFSVERPDGSNFTLKIRSTKLEDSAMYFCASSEARRTEAFFGQGTRLTVV.

The rearrangement links TRBV19 to TRBJ1-4; possible D gene TRBD1, 6 bases. This CDR3 is 14 amino acids long. The V gene lost 3 bases and the J gene lost 6 bases, with 11 bases spanning the gap. Per germline, CDR1 LNHDA and CDR2 SQIVND (reference sequence). Here the CDR3 reads CASSIRGDDEKLFF. CDR3 nucleotide sequence: TGTGCCAGTAGTATCAGGGGAGATGATGAAAAACTGTTTTTT.

The V gene is TRBV5-6, the J gene TRBJ2-7; 8 positions match TRBD1. The V segment lost 3 bases and the J segment 3 bases; nucleotides outside the gene matches: 5. Germline V CDR1 and CDR2: SGHDT, YYEEEE. The CDR3 loop spans 14 amino acids. As DNA, the CDR3 is TGTGCCAGCAGCTCGACAGGGGCCCGCTACGAGCAGTACTTC. Amino acids: CASSSTGARYEQYF.

The CDR3 here is CASSLGSGGAGNTIYF. The CDR3 DNA reads TGTGCCAGCAGCTTAGGTTCGGGGGGCGCTGGAAACACCATATATTTT. The chain carries TRBV7-8 and TRBJ1-3, with D possibly being TRBD1 (6 bases). Germline V lookup: CDR1 SGHVS, CDR2 FQNEAQ. The CDR3 totals 16 residues. V was cut by 1 base and J by 2 bases, with 12 bases left in between.